This TCR beta chain derives from a study of T cell responses to AZD1222 COVID-19 vaccine. Study information: Second-dose intervals of approximately 4 or approximately 12 weeks were pooled. Whole-study findings and limits: Donors were largely white British and mainly female; clonal diversity was possibly underestimated. Seropositivity was recorded at baseline in only a handful of AZD1222 recipients.

The method was immunoSEQ multiplex PCR; TCRdb's version includes in-frame clones alone and lacks a portion of them. The data contain 100,000 to 150,000 clones, roughly 88% of them seen just once; the ten biggest clones take up 7.5% to 8%. A remark on this clone: Its antigen is not identified.

This CDR3 contains 15 residues. Germline CDR1 reads LNHDA; CDR2 reads SQIVND (reference sequence). Trimming cost V 3 bases and J 0 bases, with 11 bases left between them. The origin of this receptor is an adult in good health. The specimen was peripheral blood, collected on day 0 of AZD1222 vaccination. The chain joins TRBV19 to TRBJ1-1, with unresolved D. The CDR3 DNA reads TGTGCCAGTAGTATTTCCGGGAGGATGAACACTGAAGCTTTCTTT. The encoded protein is CASSISGRMNTEAFF.